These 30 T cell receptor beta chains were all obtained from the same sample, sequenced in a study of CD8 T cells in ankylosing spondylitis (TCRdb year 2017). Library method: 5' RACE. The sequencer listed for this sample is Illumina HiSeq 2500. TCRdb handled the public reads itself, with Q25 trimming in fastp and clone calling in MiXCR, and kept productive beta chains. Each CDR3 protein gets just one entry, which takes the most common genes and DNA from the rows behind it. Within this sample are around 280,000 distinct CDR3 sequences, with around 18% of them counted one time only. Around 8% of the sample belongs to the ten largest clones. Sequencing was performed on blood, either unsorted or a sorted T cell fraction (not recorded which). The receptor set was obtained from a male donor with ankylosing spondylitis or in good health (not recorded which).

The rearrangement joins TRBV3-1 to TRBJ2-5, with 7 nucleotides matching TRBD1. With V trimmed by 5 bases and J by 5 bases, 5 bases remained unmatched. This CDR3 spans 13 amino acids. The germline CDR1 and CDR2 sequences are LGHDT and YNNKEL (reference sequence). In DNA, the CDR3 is TGTGCCAGCAGCGAAGGGACAGTTGAGACCCAGTACTTC. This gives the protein CASSEGTVETQYF.

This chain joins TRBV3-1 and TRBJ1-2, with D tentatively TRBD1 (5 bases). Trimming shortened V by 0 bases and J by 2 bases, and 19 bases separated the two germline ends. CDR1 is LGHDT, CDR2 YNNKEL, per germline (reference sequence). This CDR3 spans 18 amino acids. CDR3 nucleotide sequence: TGTGCCAGCAGCCAAGATTTGGAGAGCTCAGGGATGAACTATGGCTACACCTTC. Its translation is CASSQDLESSGMNYGYTF.

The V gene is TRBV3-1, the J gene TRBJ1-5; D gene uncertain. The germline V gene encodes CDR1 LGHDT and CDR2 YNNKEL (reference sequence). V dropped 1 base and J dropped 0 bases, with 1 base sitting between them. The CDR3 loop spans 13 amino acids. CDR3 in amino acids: CASSQVSNQPQHF. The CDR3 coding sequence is TGTGCCAGCAGCCAAGTTAGCAATCAGCCCCAGCATTTT.

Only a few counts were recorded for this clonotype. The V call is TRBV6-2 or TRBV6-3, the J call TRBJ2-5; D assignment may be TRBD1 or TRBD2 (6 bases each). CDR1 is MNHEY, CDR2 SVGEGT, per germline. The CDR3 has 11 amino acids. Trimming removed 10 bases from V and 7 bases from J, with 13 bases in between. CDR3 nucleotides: TGTGCCACTGGAGGGGGTCGGACCCAGTACTTC. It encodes CATGGGRTQYF.

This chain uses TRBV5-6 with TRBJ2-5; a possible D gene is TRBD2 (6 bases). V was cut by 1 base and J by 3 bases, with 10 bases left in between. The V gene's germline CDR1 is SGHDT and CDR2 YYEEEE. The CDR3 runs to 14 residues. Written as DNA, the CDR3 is TGTGCCAGCAGCTTGTCAGGGAGGAAAGAGACCCAGTACTTC. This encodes CASSLSGRKETQYF.

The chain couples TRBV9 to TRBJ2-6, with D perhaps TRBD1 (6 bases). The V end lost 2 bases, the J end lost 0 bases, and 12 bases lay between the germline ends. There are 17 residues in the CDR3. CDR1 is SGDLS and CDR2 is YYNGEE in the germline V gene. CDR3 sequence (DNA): TGTGCCAGCAGCGTTGGGGGCCTTAGCTCTGGGGCCAACGTCCTGACTTTC. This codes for CASSVGGLSSGANVLTF.

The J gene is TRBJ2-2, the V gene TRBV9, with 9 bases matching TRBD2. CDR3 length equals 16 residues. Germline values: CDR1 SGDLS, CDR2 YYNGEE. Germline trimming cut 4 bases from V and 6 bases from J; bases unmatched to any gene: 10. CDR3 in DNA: TGTGCCAGCAGCCCAGAGGCTAGCGGGGTCCCCGGGGAGCTGTTTTTT. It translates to CASSPEASGVPGELFF.

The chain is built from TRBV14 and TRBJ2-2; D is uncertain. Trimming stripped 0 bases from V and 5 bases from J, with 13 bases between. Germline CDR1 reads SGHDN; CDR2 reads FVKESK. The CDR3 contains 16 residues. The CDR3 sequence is CASSQDRVHNTGELFF. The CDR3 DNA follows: TGTGCCAGCAGCCAAGATCGCGTACACAATACCGGGGAGCTGTTTTTT.

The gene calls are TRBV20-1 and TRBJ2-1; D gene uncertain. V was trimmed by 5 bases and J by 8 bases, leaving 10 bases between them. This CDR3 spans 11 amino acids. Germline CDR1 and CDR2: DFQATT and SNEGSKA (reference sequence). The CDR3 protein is CSAARVYEQFF. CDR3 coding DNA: TGCAGTGCTGCCCGGGTCTATGAGCAGTTCTTC.

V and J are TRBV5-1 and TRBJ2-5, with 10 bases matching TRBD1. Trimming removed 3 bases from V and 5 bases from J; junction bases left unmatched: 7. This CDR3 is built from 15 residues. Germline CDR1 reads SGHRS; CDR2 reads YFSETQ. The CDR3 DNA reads TGCGCCAGCAGCTCCGGGACAGGGGCCGCGGAGACCCAGTACTTC. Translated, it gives CASSSGTGAAETQYF.

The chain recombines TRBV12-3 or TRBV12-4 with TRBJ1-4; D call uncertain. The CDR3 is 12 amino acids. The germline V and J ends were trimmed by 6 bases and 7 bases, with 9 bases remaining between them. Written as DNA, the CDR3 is TGTGCCAGCAGGGGGATCGGTGAAAAACTGTTTTTT. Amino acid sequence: CASRGIGEKLFF.

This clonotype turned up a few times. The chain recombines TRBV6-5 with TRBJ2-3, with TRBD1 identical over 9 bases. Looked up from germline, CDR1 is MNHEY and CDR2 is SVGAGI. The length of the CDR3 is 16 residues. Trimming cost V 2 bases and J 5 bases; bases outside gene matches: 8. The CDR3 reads CASSYRGQGPVDTQYF. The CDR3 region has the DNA TGTGCCAGCAGTTACAGGGGACAGGGCCCCGTAGATACGCAGTATTTT.

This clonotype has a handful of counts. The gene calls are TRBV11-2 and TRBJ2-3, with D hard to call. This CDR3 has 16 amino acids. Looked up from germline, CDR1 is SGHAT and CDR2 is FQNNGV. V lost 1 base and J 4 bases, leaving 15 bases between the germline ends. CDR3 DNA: TGTGCCAGCAGCTTAGTACGTGCCGGAAGCGCAGATACGCAGTATTTT. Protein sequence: CASSLVRAGSADTQYF.

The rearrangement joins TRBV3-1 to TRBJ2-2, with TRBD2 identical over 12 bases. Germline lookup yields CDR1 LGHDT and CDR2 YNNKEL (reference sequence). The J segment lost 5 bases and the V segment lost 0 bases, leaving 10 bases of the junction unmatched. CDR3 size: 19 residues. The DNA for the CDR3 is TGTGCCAGCAGCCAAGATGGGCTAGCGGGAGGGCCATTTACCGGGGAGCTGTTTTTT. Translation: CASSQDGLAGGPFTGELFF.

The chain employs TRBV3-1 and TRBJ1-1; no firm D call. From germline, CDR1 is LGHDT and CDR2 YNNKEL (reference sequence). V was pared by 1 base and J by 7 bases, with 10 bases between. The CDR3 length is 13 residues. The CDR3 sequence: CASSQAGSGEAFF. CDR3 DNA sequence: TGTGCCAGCAGCCAAGCGGGCTCGGGTGAAGCTTTCTTT.

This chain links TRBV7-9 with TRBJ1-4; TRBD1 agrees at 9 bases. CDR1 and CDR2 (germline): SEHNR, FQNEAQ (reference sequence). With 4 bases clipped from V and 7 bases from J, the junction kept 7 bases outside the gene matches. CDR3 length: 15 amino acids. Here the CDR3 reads CASSSRGTGSEKLFF. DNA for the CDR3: TGTGCCAGCAGCTCCCGAGGGACAGGGAGTGAAAAACTGTTTTTT.

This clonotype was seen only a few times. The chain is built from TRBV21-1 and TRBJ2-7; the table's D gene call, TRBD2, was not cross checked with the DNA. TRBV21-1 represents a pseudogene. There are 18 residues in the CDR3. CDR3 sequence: CASSKNRVWREVSYEQYV. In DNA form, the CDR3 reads TGTGCCAGCAGCAAAAATCGGGTTTGGCGGGAGGTATCCTACGAGCAGTACGTC.

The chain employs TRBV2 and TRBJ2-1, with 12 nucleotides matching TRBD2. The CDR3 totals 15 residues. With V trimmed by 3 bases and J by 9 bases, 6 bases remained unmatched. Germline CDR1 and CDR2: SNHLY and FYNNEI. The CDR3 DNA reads TGTGCCAGCAGTGAGCGGGCTAGCGGGGGGGGTGAGCAGTTCTTC. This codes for CASSERASGGGEQFF.

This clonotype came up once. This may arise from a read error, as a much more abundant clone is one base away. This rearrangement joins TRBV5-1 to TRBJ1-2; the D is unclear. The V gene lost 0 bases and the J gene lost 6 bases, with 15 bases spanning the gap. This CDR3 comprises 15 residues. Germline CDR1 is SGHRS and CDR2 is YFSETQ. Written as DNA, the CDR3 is TGCGCCAGCAGCTTGGAAACAAGGGTGACCCATGGCTACACCTTC. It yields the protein CASSLETRVTHGYTF.

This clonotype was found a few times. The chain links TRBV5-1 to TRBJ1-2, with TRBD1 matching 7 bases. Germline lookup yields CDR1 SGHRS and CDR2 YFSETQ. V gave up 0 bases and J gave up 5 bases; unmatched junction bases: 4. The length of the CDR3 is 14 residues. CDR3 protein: CASSLVGTEYGYTF. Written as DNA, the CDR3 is TGCGCCAGCAGCTTGGTGGGGACAGAATATGGCTACACCTTC.

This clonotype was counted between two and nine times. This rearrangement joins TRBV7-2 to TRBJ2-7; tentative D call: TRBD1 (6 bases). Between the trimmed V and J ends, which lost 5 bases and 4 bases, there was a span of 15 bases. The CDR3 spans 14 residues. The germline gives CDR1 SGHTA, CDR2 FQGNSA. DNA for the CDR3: TGTGCCAGCAGCCTCGGACAGACTCTATACGAGCAGTACGTC. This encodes CASSLGQTLYEQYV.

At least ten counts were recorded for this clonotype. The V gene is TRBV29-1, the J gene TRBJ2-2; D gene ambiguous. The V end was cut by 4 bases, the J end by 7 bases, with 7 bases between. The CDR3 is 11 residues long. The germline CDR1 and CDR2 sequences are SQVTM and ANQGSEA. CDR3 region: CSVGALGELFF. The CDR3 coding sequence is TGCAGCGTTGGCGCCCTCGGGGAGCTGTTTTTT.

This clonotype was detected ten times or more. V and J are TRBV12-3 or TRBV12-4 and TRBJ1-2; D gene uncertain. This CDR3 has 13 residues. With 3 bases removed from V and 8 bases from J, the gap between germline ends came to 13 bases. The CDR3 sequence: CASSFRDIGGYTF. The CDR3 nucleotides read TGTGCCAGCAGTTTCCGGGATATAGGAGGCTACACCTTC.

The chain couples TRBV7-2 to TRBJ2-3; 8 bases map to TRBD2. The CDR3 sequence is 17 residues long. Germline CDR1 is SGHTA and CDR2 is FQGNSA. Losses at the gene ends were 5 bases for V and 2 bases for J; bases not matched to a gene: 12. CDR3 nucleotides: TGTGCCAGCAGCCCGCGGACTAGCCGAAGACTCACAGATACGCAGTATTTT. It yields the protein CASSPRTSRRLTDTQYF.

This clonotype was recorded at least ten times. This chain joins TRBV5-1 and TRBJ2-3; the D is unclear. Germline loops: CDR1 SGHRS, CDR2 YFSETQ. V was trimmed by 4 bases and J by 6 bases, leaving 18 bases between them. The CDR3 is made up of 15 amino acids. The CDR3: CASSRGPVGRDTQYF. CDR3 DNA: TGCGCCAGCAGCCGCGGTCCGGTGGGAAGGGATACGCAGTATTTT.

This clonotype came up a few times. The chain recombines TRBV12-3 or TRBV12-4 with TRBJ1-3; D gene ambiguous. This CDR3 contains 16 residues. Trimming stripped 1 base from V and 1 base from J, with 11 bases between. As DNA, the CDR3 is TGTGCCAGCAGTTTAGACCCTCGAGGTTCTGGAAACACCATATATTTT. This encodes CASSLDPRGSGNTIYF.

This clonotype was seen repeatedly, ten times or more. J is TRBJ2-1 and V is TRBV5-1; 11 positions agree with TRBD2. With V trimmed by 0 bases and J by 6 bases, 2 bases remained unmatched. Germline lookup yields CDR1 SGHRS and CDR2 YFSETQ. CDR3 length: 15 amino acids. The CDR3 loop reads CASSLDSGRANEQFF. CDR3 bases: TGCGCCAGCAGCTTGGATAGCGGGAGGGCCAATGAGCAGTTCTTC.

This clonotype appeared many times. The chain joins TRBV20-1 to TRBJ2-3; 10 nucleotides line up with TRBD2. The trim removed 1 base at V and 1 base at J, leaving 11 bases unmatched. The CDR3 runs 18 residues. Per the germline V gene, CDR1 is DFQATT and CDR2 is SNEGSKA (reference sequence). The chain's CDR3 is CSARVWLAGVLGTDTQYF. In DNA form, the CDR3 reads TGCAGTGCTAGAGTGTGGCTAGCGGGAGTTCTTGGCACAGATACGCAGTATTTT.

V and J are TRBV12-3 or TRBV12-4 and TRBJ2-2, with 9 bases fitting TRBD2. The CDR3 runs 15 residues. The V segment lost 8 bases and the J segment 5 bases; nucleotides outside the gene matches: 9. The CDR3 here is CASRGAGGRTGELFF. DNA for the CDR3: TGTGCCAGCCGGGGAGCGGGGGGTCGAACCGGGGAGCTGTTTTTT.

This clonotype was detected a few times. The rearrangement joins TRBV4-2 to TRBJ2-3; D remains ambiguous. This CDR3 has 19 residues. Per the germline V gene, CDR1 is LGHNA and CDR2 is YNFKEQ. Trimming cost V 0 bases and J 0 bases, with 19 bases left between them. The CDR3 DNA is TGTGCCAGCAGCCAAGATCCGGGCCGCCTCAATCTTAGCACAGATACGCAGTATTTT. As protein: CASSQDPGRLNLSTDTQYF.